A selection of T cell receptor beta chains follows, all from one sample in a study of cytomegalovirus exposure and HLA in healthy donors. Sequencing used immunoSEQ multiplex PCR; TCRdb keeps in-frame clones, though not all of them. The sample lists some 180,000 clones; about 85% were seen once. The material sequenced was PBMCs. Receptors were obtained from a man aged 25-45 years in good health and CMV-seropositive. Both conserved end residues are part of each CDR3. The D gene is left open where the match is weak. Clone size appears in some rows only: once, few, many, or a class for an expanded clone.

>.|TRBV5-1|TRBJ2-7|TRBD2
CASSLVREDEQYF
TGCGCCAGCAGCTTGGTGCGGGAGGACGAGCAGTACTTC
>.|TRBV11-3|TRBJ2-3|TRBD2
CASSSPGLALTDTQYF
TGTGCCAGCAGCTCACCGGGACTAGCTTTGACAGATACGCAGTATTTT
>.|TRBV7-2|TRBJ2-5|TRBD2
CASSPQAGVRETQYF
TGTGCCAGCAGTCCTCAAGCGGGAGTCCGGGAGACCCAGTACTTC
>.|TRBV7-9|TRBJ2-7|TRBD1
CSSSLALYRDRSYEQYF
TGTTCCAGCAGCTTAGCCTTATATAGGGACAGATCCTACGAGCAGTACTTC
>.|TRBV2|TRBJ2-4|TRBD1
CASRQGENIQYF
TGTGCCAGCAGACAGGGGGAGAACATTCAGTACTTC
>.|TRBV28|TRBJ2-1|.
CASSFGAVSYNEQFF
TGTGCCAGCAGTTTCGGAGCGGTCTCCTACAATGAGCAGTTCTTC
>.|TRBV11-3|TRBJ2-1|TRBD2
CASSTNLADGADEQFF
TGTGCCAGCAGCACAAATCTAGCGGACGGAGCGGATGAGCAGTTCTTC
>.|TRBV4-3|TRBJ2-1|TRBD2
CASSQDRLAGYLLVEQFF
TGCGCCAGCAGCCAAGATAGGCTAGCGGGATATCTTCTAGTTGAGCAGTTCTTC
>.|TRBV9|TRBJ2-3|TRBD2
CASSTLAGVGTDTQYF
TGTGCCAGCAGCACTCTAGCGGGAGTGGGCACAGATACGCAGTATTTT
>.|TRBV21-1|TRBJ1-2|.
CASSNVRGPPNYGYTF
TGTGCCAGCAGCAATGTTAGGGGCCCTCCTAACTATGGCTACACCTTC
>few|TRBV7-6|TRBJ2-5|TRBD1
CASSAPGQGTQETQYF
TGTGCCAGCAGCGCCCCAGGACAGGGGACTCAAGAGACCCAGTACTTC
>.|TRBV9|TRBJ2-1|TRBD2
CASSVLSGGSYNEQFF
TGTGCCAGCAGCGTACTTTCGGGGGGCTCCTACAATGAGCAGTTCTTC
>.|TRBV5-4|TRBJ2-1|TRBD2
CASSERDYNEQFF
TGTGCCAGCAGCGAGCGGGACTACAATGAGCAGTTCTTC
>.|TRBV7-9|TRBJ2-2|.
CASSPPLTGTGELFF
TGTGCCAGCAGCCCACCATTGACGGGAACCGGGGAGCTGTTTTTT
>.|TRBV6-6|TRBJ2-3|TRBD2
CASLAGSTDTQYF
TGTGCCAGTCTAGCGGGGAGCACAGATACGCAGTATTTT
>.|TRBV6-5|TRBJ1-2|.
CASSYYREVVTSGYTF
TGTGCCAGCAGTTACTACCGGGAAGTCGTCACATCTGGCTACACCTTC
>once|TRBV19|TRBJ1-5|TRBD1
CASTQTGMGSNQPQHF
TGTGCCAGTACCCAGACAGGGATGGGTAGCAATCAGCCCCAGCATTTT
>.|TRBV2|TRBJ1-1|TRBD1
CASSEEIGQGAFF
TGTGCCAGCAGTGAGGAGATCGGACAGGGGGCTTTCTTT
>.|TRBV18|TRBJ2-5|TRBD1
CASSDRVQETQYF
TGTGCCAGCTCAGACAGGGTCCAAGAGACCCAGTACTTC
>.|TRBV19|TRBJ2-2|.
CASSRIAGELFF
TGTGCCAGTAGCAGGATCGCCGGGGAGCTGTTTTTT
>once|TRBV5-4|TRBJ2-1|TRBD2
CASSRTSGSFNEQFF
TGTGCCAGCAGCCGGACTAGCGGGAGTTTTAATGAGCAGTTCTTC
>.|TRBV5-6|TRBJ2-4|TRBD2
CASLSSSGNKNIQYF
TGTGCCAGCTTGAGTTCTAGCGGCAACAAAAACATTCAGTACTTC
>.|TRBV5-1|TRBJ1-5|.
CASSLFPIGSNQPQHF
TGCGCCAGCAGCTTGTTTCCTATCGGTAGCAATCAGCCCCAGCATTTT
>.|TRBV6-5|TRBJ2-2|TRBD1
CASSAGQGGTLFF
TGTGCCAGCAGTGCCGGACAGGGCGGAACGCTGTTTTTT
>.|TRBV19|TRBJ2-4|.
CASSISRELAKNIQYF
TGTGCCAGTAGTATCTCGCGGGAACTAGCCAAAAACATTCAGTACTTC
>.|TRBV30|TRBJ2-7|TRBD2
CAWSVRRTSGTFPYEQYF
TGTGCCTGGAGTGTACGGAGGACTAGCGGGACGTTCCCCTACGAGCAGTACTTC
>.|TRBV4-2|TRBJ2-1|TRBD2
CASSQERAREGDNEQFF
TGTGCCAGCAGCCAAGAGCGAGCGCGGGAGGGCGACAATGAGCAGTTCTTC
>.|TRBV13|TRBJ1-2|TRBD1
CASSYQGAPAYGYTF
TGTGCCAGCAGTTACCAGGGGGCGCCGGCCTATGGCTACACCTTC
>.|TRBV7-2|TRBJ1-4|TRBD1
CASSLKGGATNEKLFF
TGTGCCAGCAGCTTAAAAGGGGGCGCAACTAATGAAAAACTGTTTTTT
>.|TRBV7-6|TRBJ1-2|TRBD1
CASSLGTGVYGYTF
TGTGCCAGCAGCTTGGGGACAGGGGTCTATGGCTACACCTTC
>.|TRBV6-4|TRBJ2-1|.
CASSVNRGGYNEQFF
TGTGCCAGCAGTGTAAACCGAGGGGGTTACAATGAGCAGTTCTTC
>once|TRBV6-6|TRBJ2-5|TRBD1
CASTGRTGVQETQYF
TGTGCCAGCACCGGGAGGACAGGGGTACAAGAGACCCAGTACTTC
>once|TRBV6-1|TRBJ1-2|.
CASFPGPYYGYTF
TGTGCCAGCTTTCCAGGGCCCTACTATGGCTACACCTTC
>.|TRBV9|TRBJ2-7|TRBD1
CASSVEGTDYEQYF
TGTGCCAGCAGCGTAGAAGGGACAGACTACGAGCAGTACTTC
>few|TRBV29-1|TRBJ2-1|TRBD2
CSVEAPGLRNEQFF
TGCAGCGTTGAAGCCCCGGGACTAAGGAATGAGCAGTTCTTC
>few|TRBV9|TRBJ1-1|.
CASSVEPGGDTEAFF
TGTGCCAGCAGCGTAGAGCCGGGAGGGGACACTGAAGCTTTCTTT
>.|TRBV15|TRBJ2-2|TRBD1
CATSYRTGIGGELFF
TGTGCCACCAGCTATCGGACAGGGATTGGCGGGGAGCTGTTTTTT
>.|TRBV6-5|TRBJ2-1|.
CASSYSNRAYNEQFF
TGTGCCAGCAGTTACTCGAACAGAGCCTACAATGAGCAGTTCTTC
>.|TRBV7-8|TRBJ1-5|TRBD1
CASSLAQGARQPQHF
TGTGCCAGCAGCTTAGCGCAGGGGGCGCGTCAGCCCCAGCATTTT
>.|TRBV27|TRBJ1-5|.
CASSLWARPGIHQPQHF
TGTGCCAGCAGTTTATGGGCCCGACCAGGGATCCATCAGCCCCAGCATTTT
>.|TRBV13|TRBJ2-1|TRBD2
CASVDSGRSDEQFF
TGTGCCAGCGTCGATAGCGGGAGGTCGGATGAGCAGTTCTTC
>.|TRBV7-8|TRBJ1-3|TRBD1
CASSFGTGGNTIYF
TGTGCCAGCAGCTTCGGGACAGGAGGAAACACCATATACTTT
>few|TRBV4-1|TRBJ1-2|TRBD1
CASSQDSRTGYYGYTF
TGCGCCAGCAGCCAAGATTCACGGACAGGCTACTATGGCTACACCTTC
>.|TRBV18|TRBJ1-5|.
CASSLYSRDTYQPQHF
TGTGCCAGCTCACTCTACTCTCGGGACACCTATCAGCCCCAGCATTTT
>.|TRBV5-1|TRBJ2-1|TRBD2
CASTRGGRFNEQFF
TGCGCCAGCACCCGGGGCGGGAGATTCAATGAGCAGTTCTTC
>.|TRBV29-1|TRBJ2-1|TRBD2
CSVEDPSGRASNEQFF
TGCAGCGTTGAAGATCCCAGCGGGAGGGCCTCGAATGAGCAGTTCTTC
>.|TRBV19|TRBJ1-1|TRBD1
CASSTDVYRGQGWNTEAFF
TGTGCCAGTAGTACAGATGTATATCGGGGACAGGGTTGGAACACTGAAGCTTTCTTT
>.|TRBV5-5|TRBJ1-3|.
CASWPLGFNTIYF
TGTGCCAGCTGGCCCCTAGGCTTCAACACCATATATTTT
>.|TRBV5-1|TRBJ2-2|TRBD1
CASRPDRLGPDTGELFF
TGCGCCAGCAGACCGGACAGGCTAGGGCCTGACACCGGGGAGCTGTTTTTT
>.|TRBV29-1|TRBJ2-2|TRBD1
CSVQGADTGELFF
TGCAGCGTCCAGGGGGCGGACACCGGGGAGCTGTTTTTT